This TCR beta chain was identified in a study of cytomegalovirus exposure and HLA in healthy donors. There are 12 residues in the CDR3. Trimming removed 4 bases from V and 12 bases from J; junction bases left unmatched: 7. CDR1 and CDR2 from the germline V gene are KGHSH and LQKENI. The PCR was carried out with 60 Vbeta primers and 13 Jbeta primers. TCRdb's table, derived via immunoSEQ multiplex PCR, lists solely in-frame clones and lacks some. The table records 200,000 or so clones, roughly four fifths of them present only once. The clonotype comes from a woman in her thirties in good health and CMV-seropositive. V is TRBV18 and J is TRBJ2-7; 9 positions match TRBD1. Sequencing was performed on PBMCs. As DNA, the CDR3 is TGTGCCAGCTCACTGGGACAGGGTGAGTTGTACTTC. Translated: CASSLGQGELYF.